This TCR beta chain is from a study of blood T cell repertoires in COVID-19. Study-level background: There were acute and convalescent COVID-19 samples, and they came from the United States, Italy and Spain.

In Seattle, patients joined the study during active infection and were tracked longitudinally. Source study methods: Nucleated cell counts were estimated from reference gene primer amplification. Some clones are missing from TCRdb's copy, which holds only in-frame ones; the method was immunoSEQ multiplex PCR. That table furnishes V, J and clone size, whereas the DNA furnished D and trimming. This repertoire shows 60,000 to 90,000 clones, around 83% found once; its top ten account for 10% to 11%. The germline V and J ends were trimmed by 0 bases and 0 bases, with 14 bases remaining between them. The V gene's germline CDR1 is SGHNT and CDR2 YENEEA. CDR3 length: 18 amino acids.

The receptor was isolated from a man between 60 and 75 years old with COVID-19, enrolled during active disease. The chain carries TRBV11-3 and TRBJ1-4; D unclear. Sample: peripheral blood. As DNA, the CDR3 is TGTGCCAGCAGCTTAGAGACGGGAGGCCCCACAACTAATGAAAAACTGTTTTTT. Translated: CASSLETGGPTTNEKLFF.